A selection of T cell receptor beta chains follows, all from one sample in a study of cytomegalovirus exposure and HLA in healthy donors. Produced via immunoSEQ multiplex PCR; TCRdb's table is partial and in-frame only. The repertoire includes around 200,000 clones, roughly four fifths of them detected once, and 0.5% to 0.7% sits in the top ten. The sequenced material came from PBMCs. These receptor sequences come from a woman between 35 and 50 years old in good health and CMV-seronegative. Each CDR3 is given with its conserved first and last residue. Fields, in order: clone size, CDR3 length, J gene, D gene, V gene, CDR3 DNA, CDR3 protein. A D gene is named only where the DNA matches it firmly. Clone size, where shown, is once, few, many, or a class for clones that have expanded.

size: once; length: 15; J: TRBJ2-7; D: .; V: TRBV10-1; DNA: TGCGCCAGCAGTGTTCAGGGCCTCTTCTCCTACGAGCAGTACTTC; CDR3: CASSVQGLFSYEQYF
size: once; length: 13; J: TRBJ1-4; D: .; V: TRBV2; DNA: TGTGCCAGCAGCCCGGGGGAGAATGAAAAACTGTTTTTT; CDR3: CASSPGENEKLFF
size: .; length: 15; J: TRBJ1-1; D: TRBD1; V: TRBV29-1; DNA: TGCAGCGTTGGGGAGGGACAGGTCATGAACACTGAAGCTTTCTTT; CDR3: CSVGEGQVMNTEAFF
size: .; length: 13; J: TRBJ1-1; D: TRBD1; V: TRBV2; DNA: TGTGCCAGCGGTGACAGGGCGAACACTGAAGCTTTCTTT; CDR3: CASGDRANTEAFF
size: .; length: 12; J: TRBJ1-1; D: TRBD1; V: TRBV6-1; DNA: TGTGCCAGCAGTGGACAGGGGGATCGAGCTTTCTTT; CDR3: CASSGQGDRAFF
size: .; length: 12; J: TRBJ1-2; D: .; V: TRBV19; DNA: TGTGCCAGTAGTAGAGCGGGCTATGGCTACACCTTC; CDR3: CASSRAGYGYTF
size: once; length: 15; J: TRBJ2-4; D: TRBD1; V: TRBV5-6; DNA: TGTGCCAGCAGCTTGAAAGACAGGGATAAAAACATTCAGTACTTC; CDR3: CASSLKDRDKNIQYF
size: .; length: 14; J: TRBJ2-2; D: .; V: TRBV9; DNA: TGTGCCAGCAGCCAGGGAACGAACACCGGGGAGCTGTTTTTT; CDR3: CASSQGTNTGELFF
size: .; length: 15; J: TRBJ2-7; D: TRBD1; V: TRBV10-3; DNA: TGTGCCATCAGTGATTTCGACAGGGGTCGGTACGAGCAGTACTTC; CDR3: CAISDFDRGRYEQYF
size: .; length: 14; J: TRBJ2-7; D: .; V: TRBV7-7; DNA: TGTGCTAGCAGCGGCCAGAGGGACTGTCTCGAGCAGTACTTC; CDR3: CASSGQRDCLEQYF
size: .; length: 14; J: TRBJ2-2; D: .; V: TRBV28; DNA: TGTGCCAGCAGACGACAGGGAGGCACCGGGGAGCTGTTTTTT; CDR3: CASRRQGGTGELFF
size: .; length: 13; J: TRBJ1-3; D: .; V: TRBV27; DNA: TGTGCCAGCAGTTTACTCTCTGGAAACACCATATATTTT; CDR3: CASSLLSGNTIYF
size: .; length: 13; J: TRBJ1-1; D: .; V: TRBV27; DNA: TGTGCCAGCAGTTTGCACAGGGAGGGTGAAGCTTTCTTT; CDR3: CASSLHREGEAFF
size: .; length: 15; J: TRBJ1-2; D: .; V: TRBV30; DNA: TGTGCCTGCCTCCGGGACCTAGGACAGAACTATGGCTACACCTTC; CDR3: CACLRDLGQNYGYTF
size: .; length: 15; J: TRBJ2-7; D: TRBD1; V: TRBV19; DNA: TGTGCCAGTAGTAGAGGGCAGGGACAGGCCTACGAGCAGTACTTC; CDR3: CASSRGQGQAYEQYF
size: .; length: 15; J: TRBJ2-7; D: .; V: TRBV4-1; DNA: TGCGCCAGCAGCCAAAGACAGTCTGCCACCTACGAGCAGTACTTC; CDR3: CASSQRQSATYEQYF
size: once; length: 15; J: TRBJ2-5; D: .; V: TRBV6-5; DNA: TGTGCCAGCAGTCCCGGAGTATTAGCCCAAGAGACCCAGTACTTC; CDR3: CASSPGVLAQETQYF
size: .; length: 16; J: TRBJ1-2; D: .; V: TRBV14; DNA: TGTGCCAGCAGCCGAAGGGGGTCGCAGGACAACTATGGCTACACCTTC; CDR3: CASSRRGSQDNYGYTF
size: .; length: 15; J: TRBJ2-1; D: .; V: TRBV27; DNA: TGTGCCAGCAGCCGAGGAAGGGGCTTCTACAATGAGCAGTTCTTC; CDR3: CASSRGRGFYNEQFF
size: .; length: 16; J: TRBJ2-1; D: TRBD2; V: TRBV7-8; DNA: TGTGCCAGCAGCCTCCGATTAGCGGGGGGCGTCAATGAGCAGTTCTTC; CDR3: CASSLRLAGGVNEQFF
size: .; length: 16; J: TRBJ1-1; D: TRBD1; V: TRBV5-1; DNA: TGCGCCAGCAGCGTTGGTGGCCCCATCGGACAGGGAGGAGCTTTCTTT; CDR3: CASSVGGPIGQGGAFF
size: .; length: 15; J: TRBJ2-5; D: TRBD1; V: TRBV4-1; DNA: TGCGCCAGCAGCCAACGGACAGGGGATCGGGAGACCCAGTACTTC; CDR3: CASSQRTGDRETQYF
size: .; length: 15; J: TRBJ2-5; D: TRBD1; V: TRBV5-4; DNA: TGTGCCAGCAGCCTGGGGACAGGGGGTGAAGAGACCCAGTACTTC; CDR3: CASSLGTGGEETQYF
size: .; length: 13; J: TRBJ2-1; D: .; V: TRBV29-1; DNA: TGCAGCGGAGAGGGGGTAGGGTACAATGAGCAGTTCTTC; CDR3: CSGEGVGYNEQFF
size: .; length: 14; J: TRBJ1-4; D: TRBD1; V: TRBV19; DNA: TGTGCCAGTACAAGACAGGGCCTGAATGAAAAACTGTTTTTT; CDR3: CASTRQGLNEKLFF
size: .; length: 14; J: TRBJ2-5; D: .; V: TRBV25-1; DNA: TGTGCCAGCAGGGAGGGGGGGACCCAAGAGACCCAGTACTTC; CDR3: CASREGGTQETQYF
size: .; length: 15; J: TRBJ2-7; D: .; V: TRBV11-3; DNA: TGTGCCAGCAGCTTAGTTGCGGGGAGTTCCTACGAGCAGTACTTC; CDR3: CASSLVAGSSYEQYF
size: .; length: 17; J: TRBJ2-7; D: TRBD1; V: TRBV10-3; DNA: TGTGCCATCAGTGGGACCCCGCGGACAGGATTTTCCTACGAGCAGTACTTC; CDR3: CAISGTPRTGFSYEQYF
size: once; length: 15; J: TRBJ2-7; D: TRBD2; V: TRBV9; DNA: TGTGCCAGCAGCGTAGGAGCGGGGCTATCCTACGAGCAGTACTTC; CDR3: CASSVGAGLSYEQYF
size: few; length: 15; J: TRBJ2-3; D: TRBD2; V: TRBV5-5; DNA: TGTGCCAGCAGCTTGACTAGCGGGGGGACCGATACGCAGTATTTT; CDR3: CASSLTSGGTDTQYF
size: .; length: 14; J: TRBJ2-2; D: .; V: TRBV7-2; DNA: TGTGCCAGCAGCTTAGGGGGGGTCACCGGGGAGCTGTTTTTT; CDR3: CASSLGGVTGELFF
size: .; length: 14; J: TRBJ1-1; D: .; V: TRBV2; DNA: TGTGCCAGCACCCTACCGGGGGGAGGTACTGAAGCTTTCTTT; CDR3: CASTLPGGGTEAFF
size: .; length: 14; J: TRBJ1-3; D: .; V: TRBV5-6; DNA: TGTGCCAGCAGCCCGGACATCTCTGGAAACACCATATATTTT; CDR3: CASSPDISGNTIYF
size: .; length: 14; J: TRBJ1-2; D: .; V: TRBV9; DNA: TGTGCCAGCAGCGTAGCGGCGGTCAACTATGGCTACACCTTC; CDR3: CASSVAAVNYGYTF
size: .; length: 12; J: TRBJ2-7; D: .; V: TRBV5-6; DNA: TGTGCCAGCAGCATCAGGGGCTACGAGCAGTACTTC; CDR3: CASSIRGYEQYF
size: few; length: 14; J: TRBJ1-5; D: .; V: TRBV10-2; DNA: TGCGCCAGCGGAGTCACAGGCGTGGGTCAGCCCCAGCATTTT; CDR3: CASGVTGVGQPQHF
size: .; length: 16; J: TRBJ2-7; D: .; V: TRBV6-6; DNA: TGTGCCAGCCTCCCCAGAACGGCGGGGGCCCTCTACGAGCAGTACTTC; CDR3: CASLPRTAGALYEQYF
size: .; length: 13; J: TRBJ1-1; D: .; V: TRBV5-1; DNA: TGCGCCAGCAGAGGGGTCTTGGGAACTGAAGCTTTCTTT; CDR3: CASRGVLGTEAFF
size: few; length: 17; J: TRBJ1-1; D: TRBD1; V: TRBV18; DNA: TGTGCCAGCTCACCCCTCGGGTGGGACAGGCCGAACACTGAAGCTTTCTTT; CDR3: CASSPLGWDRPNTEAFF
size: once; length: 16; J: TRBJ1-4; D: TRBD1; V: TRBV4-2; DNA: TGTGCCAGCCGTGCGACTGACAGGGCAACTAATGAAAAACTGTTTTTT; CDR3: CASRATDRATNEKLFF